The 30 T cell receptor beta chains given below trace back to one sample, sequenced in a study of blood T cell repertoires in COVID-19. Assay used: immunoSEQ multiplex PCR; TCRdb lists only in-frame clones, some missing. The sample has 25,000 to 35,000 clones, approximately 79% seen once. The sequenced sample was peripheral blood. The receptor source for this set is a boy between 2 and 10 years old with active or convalescent COVID-19.

The V gene is TRBV28, the J gene TRBJ2-7; 10 bases are shared with TRBD1. The germline V gene has CDR1 MDHEN and CDR2 SYDVKM. The CDR3 consists of 20 residues. The V and J ends lost 6 bases and 0 bases, in that order; junction bases with no gene match: 20. Written as DNA, the CDR3 is TGTGCCAGCAGACTCAGGACAGGGGGGATCCGAACGATGAACTCCTACGAGCAGTACTTC. Its protein is CASRLRTGGIRTMNSYEQYF.

This chain connects TRBV2 to TRBJ2-1; D perhaps matches TRBD1 (5 bases). Per germline, CDR1 SNHLY and CDR2 FYNNEI. The CDR3 is made up of 14 amino acids. The ends were cut back, 3 bases at V and 8 bases at J, with 14 bases in the middle. CDR3 residues: CASSDQGPRDEQFF. The DNA for the CDR3 is TGTGCCAGCAGTGATCAGGGCCCCCGGGATGAGCAGTTCTTC. The whole variable domain, remainder taken from reference TRBV2 and TRBJ2-1, is EPEVTQTPSHQVTQMGQEVILRCVPISNHLYFYWYRQILGQKVEFLVSFYNNEISEKSEIFDDQFSVERPDGSNFTLKIRSTKLEDSAMYFCASSDQGPRDEQFFGPGTRLTVL.

This clone was observed once. J is TRBJ1-2 and V is TRBV21-1. TRBV21-1 is reported as a pseudogene. This CDR3 comprises 15 residues. The CDR3 nucleotides read TGTGCCAGCAGCCGGGGCGGCCTCTCGGGGGATGGCTACACCTTC. As protein: CASSRGGLSGDGYTF.

The chain is built from TRBV3-1 (or the pseudogene TRBV3-2) and TRBJ1-2; 7 bases line up with TRBD1. The CDR3 covers 15 residues. The germline CDR1 and CDR2 sequences are LGHDT and YNNKEL (reference sequence). J was trimmed by 3 bases and V by 4 bases; bases with no gene match: 8. The CDR3 sequence is CASSRRRDRDYGYTF. The DNA of the CDR3 is TGTGCCAGCAGCCGACGGCGGGACAGAGACTATGGCTACACCTTC.

The genes are TRBV6-5 and TRBJ2-4, with 7 bases that match TRBD1. The V gene end was trimmed by 4 bases and the J gene end by 6 bases; junction bases not matched to a gene: 3. The CDR3 extends over 13 amino acids. CDR1 and CDR2 (germline): MNHEY, SVGAGI. CDR3 coding DNA: TGTGCCAGCAGTTTAACAGGGGTAAACATTCAGTACTTC. It codes for CASSLTGVNIQYF.

This sequence joins TRBV28 and TRBJ1-1; tentatively, D is TRBD1 (6 bases). CDR1 and CDR2 (germline): MDHEN, SYDVKM. V gave up 3 bases and J gave up 2 bases, with 10 bases separating them. The CDR3 totals 14 residues. The CDR3: CASSFGQSNTEAFF. The CDR3, as DNA: TGTGCCAGCAGTTTCGGACAGAGTAACACTGAAGCTTTCTTT. The full variable domain, rest sourced from reference TRBV28 and TRBJ1-1, is DVKVTQSSRYLVKRTGEKVFLECVQDMDHENMFWYRQDPGLGLRLIYFSYDVKMKEKGDIPEGYSVSREKKERFSLILESASTNQTSMYLCASSFGQSNTEAFFGQGTRLTVV.

The table lists this clone with a few counts. This chain joins TRBV7-2 and TRBJ1-5, with D perhaps TRBD1 (6 bases). CDR3 length: 13 residues. The V gene's germline CDR1 is SGHTA and CDR2 FQGNSA. The V end was cut by 5 bases, the J end by 4 bases, with 9 bases between. CDR3 amino acids: CASSLRGNQPQHF. The CDR3 DNA reads TGTGCCAGCAGCCTCAGGGGAAATCAGCCCCAGCATTTT.

In this sample, this clone turned up once. V gene TRBV7-2 combines with J gene TRBJ2-5; D is perhaps TRBD2 (6 bases). The ends were cut back, 3 bases at V and 1 base at J, with 12 bases in the middle. This CDR3 has 15 amino acids. In germline, CDR1 is SGHTA, CDR2 FQGNSA. In DNA form, the CDR3 reads TGTGCCAGCAGCTTCACGCGGGGAGCCCAAGAGACCCAGTACTTC. Translated: CASSFTRGAQETQYF.

The rearrangement joins TRBV19 to TRBJ1-2; 7 bases align to TRBD1. Germline V gives CDR1 LNHDA, CDR2 SQIVND (reference sequence). The ends lost 5 bases at V and 3 bases at J; junction bases unmatched: 9. This CDR3 is built from 15 residues. The CDR3 region has the DNA TGTGCCAGTAGTCCGGGACAGTTCGAGGACTATGGCTACACCTTC. It specifies CASSPGQFEDYGYTF.

The V call is TRBV11-2, the J call TRBJ2-1; perhaps TRBD2 as D (6 bases). The germline gives CDR1 SGHAT, CDR2 FQNNGV. The V end was cut by 6 bases, the J end by 3 bases, with 12 bases between. CDR3 length: 14 amino acids. CDR3 sequence (DNA): TGTGCCAGCAGTCGGGTAGCGGTCTACAATGAGCAGTTCTTC. Translation: CASSRVAVYNEQFF.

The chain joins TRBV2 to TRBJ1-5; no definite D call. Germline CDR1 is SNHLY and CDR2 is FYNNEI. V was cut by 6 bases and J by 1 base, with 7 bases left in between. The CDR3 has 13 residues. The CDR3 DNA sequence: TGTGCCAGCAGGTTATCGAGCAATCAGCCCCAGCATTTT. It codes for CASRLSSNQPQHF.

This clone showed up just a few times. The rearrangement uses TRBV5-1 and TRBJ1-3, with 7 bases aligning to TRBD1. Germline CDR1 and CDR2: SGHRS and YFSETQ. This CDR3 is built from 15 residues. With V trimmed by 1 base and J by 2 bases, 3 bases remained unmatched. The CDR3 spells CASSLWTGAGNTIYF. CDR3 in DNA: TGCGCCAGCAGCTTGTGGACAGGAGCTGGAAACACCATATATTTT.

The J gene is TRBJ2-4, the V gene TRBV4-1; 9 nucleotides match TRBD2. The CDR3 covers 16 residues. J lost 7 bases, V lost 1 base, and 8 bases had no gene match. CDR1 and CDR2 from the germline V gene are MGHRA and YSYEKL. CDR3 residues: CASSQGSAGGRNIQYF. Here the CDR3 DNA reads TGCGCCAGCAGCCAAGGGTCAGCGGGAGGTAGGAACATTCAGTACTTC.

V gene TRBV13 combines with J gene TRBJ2-7; the D is unclear. The germline gives CDR1 PRHDT, CDR2 FYEKMQ (reference sequence). V was shortened by 7 bases and J by 0 bases, with 16 bases between the two germline ends. This CDR3 is 15 amino acids long. The DNA for the CDR3 is TGTGCCAGCAACCTAGGGCGCTCAAGCTCCTACGAGCAGTACTTC. Amino acid sequence: CASNLGRSSSYEQYF.

The chain combines TRBV3-1 (or the pseudogene TRBV3-2) with TRBJ2-2; TRBD1 is a possible D gene (5 bases). Germline V gene lookup returns CDR1 LGHDT and CDR2 YNNKEL (reference sequence). Trimming left V 3 bases short and J 6 bases short, with 11 bases between. The CDR3 length is 14 residues. The CDR3 DNA is TGTGCCAGCAGCCAGAGCAGGGCGGCCGGGGAGCTGTTTTTT. Its protein product is CASSQSRAAGELFF.

V is TRBV27 and J is TRBJ2-3, with D possibly being TRBD2 (5 bases). Germline V gene data show CDR1 as MNHEY and CDR2 as SMNVEV (reference sequence). This CDR3 comprises 15 residues. V lost 3 bases and J 0 bases, leaving 10 bases between the germline ends. As DNA, the CDR3 is TGTGCCAGCAGTTTCGACTATGACAGCACAGATACGCAGTATTTT. It yields the protein CASSFDYDSTDTQYF.

The chain is built from TRBV28 and TRBJ2-3; the D is unclear. The CDR3 runs to 12 residues. Trimming took off 5 bases at V and 4 bases at J, with 7 bases between the two ends. Germline loops: CDR1 MDHEN, CDR2 SYDVKM. CDR3 loop: CASSPVADTQYF. The CDR3 DNA is TGTGCCAGCAGTCCAGTGGCAGATACGCAGTATTTT. Variable domain in full (rest from reference TRBV28 and TRBJ2-3): DVKVTQSSRYLVKRTGEKVFLECVQDMDHENMFWYRQDPGLGLRLIYFSYDVKMKEKGDIPEGYSVSREKKERFSLILESASTNQTSMYLCASSPVADTQYFGPGTRLTVL.

The chain recombines TRBV4-3 with TRBJ1-1, with TRBD1 matching over 8 bases. J lost 3 bases, V lost 0 bases, and 6 bases had no gene match. The CDR3 covers 16 residues. Germline lookup yields CDR1 LGHNA and CDR2 YSLEER. The CDR3 DNA reads TGCGCCAGCAGCCAAGAGTCGACAGGGGACGACACTGAAGCTTTCTTT. Translation: CASSQESTGDDTEAFF.

J is TRBJ2-1 and V is TRBV4-1; no reliable D call. The germline CDR1 and CDR2 sequences are MGHRA and YSYEKL. The length of the CDR3 is 13 residues. V lost 3 bases and J lost 3, with 6 bases in between. The CDR3 sequence is CASSHISYNEQFF. DNA of the CDR3: TGCGCCAGCAGCCACATCAGCTACAATGAGCAGTTCTTC.

This clone has just a few counts. This chain joins TRBV3-1 (or the pseudogene TRBV3-2) and TRBJ2-5; 16 bases agree with TRBD2. Germline CDR1 reads LGHDT; CDR2 reads YNNKEL (reference sequence). J was trimmed by 9 bases and V by 4 bases; bases with no gene match: 11. The CDR3 is 17 amino acids. CDR3 sequence reads: CASSPVGLAGGRTAQYF. For the CDR3, the DNA is TGTGCCAGCAGCCCCGTGGGACTAGCGGGAGGGCGGACGGCCCAGTACTTC.

The gene calls are TRBV7-2 and TRBJ2-7; D remains unclear. Germline V gene data show CDR1 as SGHTA and CDR2 as FQGNSA. There are 12 residues in the CDR3. The ends were cut back, 3 bases at V and 0 bases at J, with 3 bases in the middle. CDR3 region: CASSLSSYEQYF. In nucleotides, the CDR3 is TGTGCCAGCAGCTTGAGCTCCTACGAGCAGTACTTC.

This chain uses TRBV7-2 with TRBJ1-4; D not resolved. CDR3 length: 14 residues. CDR1 is SGHTA, CDR2 FQGNSA, per germline. V lost 5 bases and J 7 bases, leaving 14 bases between the germline ends. CDR3 DNA sequence: TGTGCCAGCAGCCATGGGAGGATGAGTGAAAAACTGTTTTTT. As protein: CASSHGRMSEKLFF.

Of note for this clone: Other DNA variants within this sample encode the same CDR3. The chain carries TRBV5-6 and TRBJ1-5; D perhaps matches TRBD1 (6 bases). V lost 0 bases, J lost 6 bases, and 13 bases lay in between. The CDR3 totals 15 residues. Germline V CDR1 and CDR2: SGHDT, YYEEEE. This chain's CDR3 is CASSLGQGLGQPQHF. CDR3 DNA: TGTGCCAGCAGCTTGGGTCAGGGGCTGGGTCAGCCCCAGCATTTT.

The genes are TRBV2 and TRBJ1-2; 7 bases fit TRBD1. CDR3 length: 16 amino acids. V trimming: 5 bases; J trimming: 2 bases; junction bases outside the gene matches: 11. The germline gives CDR1 SNHLY, CDR2 FYNNEI. Here the CDR3 reads CASSPRQGIINYGYTF. For the CDR3, the DNA is TGTGCCAGCAGTCCGAGACAGGGAATTATCAACTATGGCTACACCTTC.

The chain couples TRBV20-1 to TRBJ1-4; D is ambiguous. Germline-derived CDR1 and CDR2 are DFQATT and SNEGSKA (reference sequence). The V end was cut by 4 bases, the J end by 6 bases, with 6 bases between. The CDR3 is made up of 11 amino acids. The CDR3 here is CSATTYEKLFF. CDR3 nucleotides: TGCAGTGCTACGACATATGAAAAACTGTTTTTT.

This sequence joins TRBV5-4 and TRBJ2-3; 9 nucleotides line up with TRBD2. Trimming took 0 bases from V and 2 from J; bases not matched to a gene: 1. The CDR3 is made up of 15 amino acids. Germline CDR1 SGHNT, CDR2 YYREEE (reference sequence). CDR3 residues: CASSLERGDTDTQYF. In DNA form, the CDR3 reads TGTGCCAGCAGCTTGGAGCGGGGGGACACAGATACGCAGTATTTT.

The chain couples TRBV6-6 to TRBJ2-3; TRBD1 matches at 10 bases. V shed 4 bases, J shed 3 bases, and the junction held 4 bases outside the gene matches. This CDR3 is 15 amino acids long. Germline CDR1 is MNHNY and CDR2 is SVGAGI (reference sequence). The CDR3 DNA sequence: TGTGCCAGCAGTTCGGGACAGGGGTTAACAGATACGCAGTATTTT. This gives the protein CASSSGQGLTDTQYF.

This chain uses TRBV28 with TRBJ1-2; D is perhaps TRBD1 (6 bases). The V end lost 9 bases, the J end lost 6 bases, and 14 bases lay between the germline ends. Germline CDR1 MDHEN, CDR2 SYDVKM. This CDR3 is built from 12 residues. The CDR3 bases are TGTGCCAGTTATAGGGCAGGGGATGGCTACACCTTC. Protein sequence: CASYRAGDGYTF.

The chain is built from TRBV3-1 (or the pseudogene TRBV3-2) and TRBJ1-2; D unresolved. CDR1 and CDR2 from the germline V gene are LGHDT and YNNKEL (reference sequence). V shed 2 bases and J shed 8 bases, with 15 bases lying between them. CDR3 length equals 14 residues. CDR3 DNA: TGTGCCAGCAGCCAACAGGCGGGATCGAAAGGCTACACCTTC. Amino acid sequence: CASSQQAGSKGYTF.

In its sample, this clone was seen once. The CDR3 region has the DNA TGCAGCGTTGGCACGACACCTAACTATGGCTACACCTTC. Its translation is CSVGTTPNYGYTF. The chain carries TRBV29-1 and TRBJ1-2; D ambiguous. Germline V gene lookup returns CDR1 SQVTM and CDR2 ANQGSEA. Trimming removed 4 bases at V and 0 bases at J, with 9 bases between. The CDR3 covers 13 residues.